This is a list of T cell receptor beta chains from one sample in a study of human T cells and chemical hapten exposure. MiXCR, applied by TCRdb to the RACE reads, yields one record per CDR3 protein. The profile shows more than 90,000 distinct CDR3 sequences, 10% to 12% of them singletons. Sequencing used whole blood, obtained in connection with sensitization to the hapten diphenylcyclopropenone (DPC). These receptors came from a woman in her thirties or forties with alopecia areata. Some clones in this sample may be carry-over from other donors' samples. Each CDR3 is given with its conserved first and last residue. The order of the fields is J gene, D gene, V gene, clone size, CDR3 DNA, CDR3 protein. A D gene is named only where the DNA matches it firmly. Clone size is stated in some rows and not others, as once, few, many or a class when expanded.

j_call: TRBJ2-7
d_call: .
v_call: TRBV18
clone_size: .
cdr3_nt: TGTGCCAGCTCACCACCGCGAGGGGCTCTAGCCTACGAGCAGTACTTC
cdr3_aa: CASSPPRGALAYEQYF

j_call: TRBJ2-5
d_call: TRBD1
v_call: TRBV4-3
clone_size: few
cdr3_nt: TGCGCCAATGCGGCGAGGGACAGGACTTCGGAGGAGACCCAGTACTTC
cdr3_aa: CANAARDRTSEETQYF

j_call: TRBJ2-3
d_call: .
v_call: TRBV12-3/TRBV12-4
clone_size: many
cdr3_nt: TGTGCCAGCAGTTCAGGGGGGAATACGCAGTATTTT
cdr3_aa: CASSSGGNTQYF

j_call: TRBJ2-1
d_call: .
v_call: TRBV11-2
clone_size: few
cdr3_nt: TGTGCCAGCAGCGCGACAGGATTTAGGAATGAGCAGTTCTTC
cdr3_aa: CASSATGFRNEQFF

j_call: TRBJ2-4
d_call: .
v_call: TRBV5-4
clone_size: .
cdr3_nt: TGTGCCAGCAGCTTGAGGAGCGCCCAACCCACGCACATTCAGTACTTC
cdr3_aa: CASSLRSAQPTHIQYF

j_call: TRBJ1-2
d_call: .
v_call: TRBV19
clone_size: few
cdr3_nt: TGTGCCAGTAGTAAACGACCTTATGGCTACACCTTC
cdr3_aa: CASSKRPYGYTF

j_call: TRBJ2-1
d_call: TRBD1
v_call: TRBV7-6
clone_size: many
cdr3_nt: TGTGCCAGCAGCCAGGACAGGGGAACCTTCTTC
cdr3_aa: CASSQDRGTFF

j_call: TRBJ1-2
d_call: TRBD1
v_call: TRBV11-2
clone_size: few
cdr3_nt: TGTGCCAGCAGCTTAGCAACCGTGGACAGGGAATTTTACTATGGCTACACCTTC
cdr3_aa: CASSLATVDREFYYGYTF

j_call: TRBJ1-3
d_call: .
v_call: TRBV18
clone_size: many
cdr3_nt: TGTGCCAGCTCACCACCGAAACAGGGTCCTGCTGGAAACACCATATATTTT
cdr3_aa: CASSPPKQGPAGNTIYF

j_call: TRBJ2-5
d_call: TRBD1
v_call: TRBV18
clone_size: many
cdr3_nt: TGTGCCAGCTCACCGGGACAGGGTATACAGACCCAGTACTTC
cdr3_aa: CASSPGQGIQTQYF

j_call: TRBJ1-5
d_call: .
v_call: TRBV6-1
clone_size: .
cdr3_nt: TGTGCCAGCAGTTTCGGGTTAGCAGGGCAGCCCCAGCATTTT
cdr3_aa: CASSFGLAGQPQHF

j_call: TRBJ1-1
d_call: .
v_call: TRBV18
clone_size: many
cdr3_nt: TGTGCCAGCTCATCCTCCCGGGGGGCTGAAGCTTTCTTT
cdr3_aa: CASSSSRGAEAFF

j_call: TRBJ1-1
d_call: TRBD1
v_call: TRBV6-2/TRBV6-3
clone_size: many
cdr3_nt: TGTGCCAGCAGCTCCCACCTTGGACAGGGGATTGCTGAAGCTTTCTTT
cdr3_aa: CASSSHLGQGIAEAFF

j_call: TRBJ2-5
d_call: TRBD2
v_call: TRBV25-1
clone_size: few
cdr3_nt: TGTGCCAGCAGTGAATCTCGGCTAGCGGGTGAAGAGACCCAGTACTTC
cdr3_aa: CASSESRLAGEETQYF

j_call: TRBJ2-7
d_call: .
v_call: TRBV6-5
clone_size: many
cdr3_nt: TGTGCCAGCAGTTACTCGGGCTCCTACGAGCAGTACTTC
cdr3_aa: CASSYSGSYEQYF

j_call: TRBJ2-1
d_call: .
v_call: TRBV28
clone_size: .
cdr3_nt: TGTGCCAGCAGTTTGGGGGGCCTCCCGGGGAATGAGCAGTTCTTC
cdr3_aa: CASSLGGLPGNEQFF

j_call: TRBJ2-1
d_call: .
v_call: TRBV7-2
clone_size: many
cdr3_nt: TGTGCCAGCAGCCCCCCGTTCTACAATGAGCAGTTCTTC
cdr3_aa: CASSPPFYNEQFF

j_call: TRBJ2-2
d_call: TRBD2
v_call: TRBV19
clone_size: .
cdr3_nt: TGTGCCAGTAGTATCGTAGCGGGAGGGGTTAATACCGGGGAGCTGTTTTTT
cdr3_aa: CASSIVAGGVNTGELFF

j_call: TRBJ2-1
d_call: TRBD1
v_call: TRBV2
clone_size: .
cdr3_nt: TGTGCCAGCAGTGAAGCGGCGGCAGGGGGAAATGAGCAGTTCTTC
cdr3_aa: CASSEAAAGGNEQFF

j_call: TRBJ2-7
d_call: .
v_call: TRBV6-2/TRBV6-3
clone_size: .
cdr3_nt: TGTGCCAGCAGCCGTGACCGAATCTACGAGCAGTACTTC
cdr3_aa: CASSRDRIYEQYF

j_call: TRBJ2-1
d_call: TRBD1
v_call: TRBV29-1
clone_size: .
cdr3_nt: TGCAGCGTTGTAGGGGGACAGGACCCCTACAATGAGCAGTTCTTC
cdr3_aa: CSVVGGQDPYNEQFF

j_call: TRBJ2-1
d_call: TRBD2
v_call: TRBV6-1
clone_size: few
cdr3_nt: TGTGCCAGCTCAAGACTAGCCAATGAGCAGTTCTTC
cdr3_aa: CASSRLANEQFF

j_call: TRBJ2-3
d_call: .
v_call: TRBV20-1
clone_size: few
cdr3_nt: TGCAGTGCTAGGATCCGGGGGTCCACAGATACGCAGTATTTT
cdr3_aa: CSARIRGSTDTQYF

j_call: TRBJ1-1
d_call: .
v_call: TRBV5-6
clone_size: .
cdr3_nt: TGTGCCAGCACTTCGACCCCGGGGAGACTAGCTTTCTTT
cdr3_aa: CASTSTPGRLAFF

j_call: TRBJ2-3
d_call: TRBD2
v_call: TRBV5-4
clone_size: few
cdr3_nt: TGTGCCAGCATTTCGGCTAGCGGGGGCGGAGCTACAGATACGCAGTATTTT
cdr3_aa: CASISASGGGATDTQYF

j_call: TRBJ2-2
d_call: .
v_call: TRBV9
clone_size: many
cdr3_nt: TGTGCCAGCAGCGTTAAGGGAGACGCGAACACCGGGGAGCTGTTTTTT
cdr3_aa: CASSVKGDANTGELFF

j_call: TRBJ2-5
d_call: .
v_call: TRBV2
clone_size: few
cdr3_nt: TGTGCCAGCAGAACACTACCCGGGGCCGGGTACTTC
cdr3_aa: CASRTLPGAGYF

j_call: TRBJ1-5
d_call: .
v_call: TRBV5-4
clone_size: .
cdr3_nt: TGTGCCAGCAGCTTGGGGCGGGACCCGGGTCAGCCCCAGCATTTT
cdr3_aa: CASSLGRDPGQPQHF

j_call: TRBJ2-4
d_call: .
v_call: TRBV20-1
clone_size: few
cdr3_nt: TGCAGTGCCCGGGGGCCAAGGACACACATTCAGTACTTC
cdr3_aa: CSARGPRTHIQYF